What follows are 8 T cell receptor beta chains derived from one specimen sequenced in a study of T cell clusters in autoimmune cytopenias. TRB amplification used approximately 250 ng of peripheral blood genomic DNA. One tube held mixed TRB-A and TRB-B primer pools for touch-down PCR. No DNA is given; TCRdb re-called the multiplex PCR reads and lists each CDR3 protein once. The sample table sets out 5,500 to 8,500 distinct CDR3 sequences. Sequencing was carried out using peripheral blood. Receptors originate from a human donor with an autoimmune cytopenia or autoimmune hepatitis (not recorded which).

The V gene is TRBV5-4, the J gene TRBJ2-1. This CDR3 is built from 16 residues. Germline CDR1 is SGHNT and CDR2 is YYREEE (reference sequence). CDR3 region: CASSLAVVLSYNEQFF.

The chain joins TRBV30 to TRBJ1-6; TCRdb selects TRBD1, and the lack of DNA leaves this call unchecked. This CDR3 is 18 amino acids long. Germline CDR1 is GTSNPN and CDR2 is SVGIG (reference sequence). CDR3 sequence reads: CAWSRVRLGTGRGSPLHF.

The chain couples TRBV12-3 or TRBV12-4 to TRBJ2-3. CDR3 length equals 15 residues. The chain's CDR3 is CASSLTLADTDTQYF.

V usage is TRBV13 and J usage is TRBJ2-1; with no DNA, the TCRdb D assignment of TRBD2 cannot be verified. This CDR3 contains 19 residues. Per the germline V gene, CDR1 is PRHDT and CDR2 is FYEKMQ (reference sequence). The CDR3 here is CASSLAWTSERGSYNEQFF.

The CDR3 sequence is CASSWDTTRETDTQYF. The chain uses TRBV7-2 and TRBJ2-3. The CDR3 runs 16 residues. Germline CDR1 reads SGHTA; CDR2 reads FQGNSA.

The CDR3: CASSIRGDQPQHF. This chain joins TRBV6-5 and TRBJ1-5; TCRdb's D gene call, TRBD1, goes unchecked for lack of DNA. The CDR3 has 13 amino acids. CDR1 is MNHEY, CDR2 SVGAGI, per germline.

The chain combines TRBV20-1 with TRBJ2-7; TCRdb proposes TRBD1, but this gene call is untestable without DNA. The CDR3 is made up of 16 amino acids. The germline V gene has CDR1 DFQATT and CDR2 SNEGSKA (reference sequence). The CDR3: CSAASQGAGNSYEQYF.

The chain links TRBV7-2 to TRBJ2-2; TCRdb's D gene call, TRBD2, goes unchecked for lack of DNA. This CDR3 comprises 13 residues. Germline V gene data show CDR1 as SGHTA and CDR2 as FQGNSA. CDR3 amino acids: CASREGTTGELFF.